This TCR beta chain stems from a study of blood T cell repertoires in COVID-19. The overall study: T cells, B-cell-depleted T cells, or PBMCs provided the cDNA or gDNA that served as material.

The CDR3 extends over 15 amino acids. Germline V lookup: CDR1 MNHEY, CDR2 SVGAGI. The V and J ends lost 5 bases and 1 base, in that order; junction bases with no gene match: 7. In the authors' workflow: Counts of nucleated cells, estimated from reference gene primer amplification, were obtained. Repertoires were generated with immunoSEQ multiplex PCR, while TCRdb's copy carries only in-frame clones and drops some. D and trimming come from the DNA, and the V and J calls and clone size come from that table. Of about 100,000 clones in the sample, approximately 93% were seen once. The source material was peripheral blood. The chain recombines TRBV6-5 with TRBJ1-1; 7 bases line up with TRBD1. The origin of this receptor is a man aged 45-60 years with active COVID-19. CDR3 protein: CASSHPTGPNTEAFF. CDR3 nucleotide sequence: TGTGCCAGCAGTCACCCGACAGGGCCGAACACTGAAGCTTTCTTT.